The sequence of this TCR beta chain was determined in a study of cytotoxic CD8 clonotypes in ibrutinib-treated CLL. Across the whole study: The average sample held roughly 250,000 productive templates and tens of thousands of productive rearrangements.

This CDR3 is 16 amino acids long. J was trimmed by 1 base and V by 1 base; bases with no gene match: 7. Germline V CDR1 and CDR2: SGHDN, FVKESK. Targeted sequencing depth ranged from 1 in 200,000 to 1 in 1 million T cells. The method was immunoSEQ multiplex PCR; TCRdb's version includes in-frame clones alone and lacks a portion of them. The repertoire holds around 91,000 clones, approximately 86% seen once, with roughly 5.4% in the top ten. Remarks on this clone: Its antigen remains unknown.

Study findings and constraints: Under therapy, public clonotypes either contracted or stayed stable, and they were uncommon. Baseline clonality exceeded age-matched healthy donors and tracked circulating CD8+ T-cell counts.

This receptor was obtained from a human donor with chronic lymphocytic leukemia. The source material was PBMCs, sampled before ibrutinib treatment. The chain joins TRBV14 to TRBJ2-7; 7 bases are a match to TRBD2. CDR3 nucleotides: TGTGCCAGCAGCCAAGTACGGGCTAGCGGTTCCTACGAGCAGTACTTC. Amino acids: CASSQVRASGSYEQYF.